The clone carrying this T cell receptor (beta chain) was recorded many times. What it binds is not known. The CDR3 loop spans 13 amino acids. V was trimmed by 4 bases and J by 7 bases, leaving 10 bases between them. Germline V lookup: CDR1 KGHDR, CDR2 SFDVKD. TCRdb independently ran MiXCR on the multiplex PCR reads; one entry per CDR3 protein. The table shows under 80,000 distinct CDR3 sequences, with about 40% occurring only once. The data stem from a study of breast tumors, draining lymph nodes, adjacent tissues. Overall study results and limits: Tumor TCR diversity was below lymph nodes but above nontumor tissue. Tumor and nontumor repertoires were significantly more similar in luminal-like than in basal-like breast cancer. Data fit most tumor T cells coming from lymph node, expanding in tumor.

Sample: breast tumor tissue. The chain links TRBV24-1 to TRBJ2-1; D could derive from TRBD1 or TRBD2 (6 bases each). This receptor was obtained from a female donor with breast cancer. Some clones in this sample may be carry-over from other donors' samples. The CDR3 is CATSEGGRNEQFF. The CDR3 DNA is TGTGCCACCAGTGAAGGGGGGCGGAATGAGCAGTTCTTC.